This T cell receptor (beta chain) emerged from a study of blood T cells in healthy people across ages. V was pared by 6 bases and J by 7 bases, with 6 bases of the junction left unmatched. CDR3 length: 13 amino acids. Together with a sample-barcoded 5' primer, a J-beta primer mix was included in a second PCR lasting about 6 to 11 cycles. TCRdb reprocessed the 5' RACE reads with MiXCR, giving one entry per CDR3 protein. Here the sample spans roughly 1.5 million distinct CDR3 sequences, 35% to 45% being singletons. This TCR was sampled from a woman in her late teens or twenties in good health. Material for sequencing was blood. The chain combines TRBV12-3 or TRBV12-4 with TRBJ2-1, with 7 nucleotides matching TRBD1. CDR3 region: CASRRQGGNEQFF. The CDR3 DNA sequence: TGTGCCAGCAGGAGACAGGGTGGGAATGAGCAGTTCTTC.